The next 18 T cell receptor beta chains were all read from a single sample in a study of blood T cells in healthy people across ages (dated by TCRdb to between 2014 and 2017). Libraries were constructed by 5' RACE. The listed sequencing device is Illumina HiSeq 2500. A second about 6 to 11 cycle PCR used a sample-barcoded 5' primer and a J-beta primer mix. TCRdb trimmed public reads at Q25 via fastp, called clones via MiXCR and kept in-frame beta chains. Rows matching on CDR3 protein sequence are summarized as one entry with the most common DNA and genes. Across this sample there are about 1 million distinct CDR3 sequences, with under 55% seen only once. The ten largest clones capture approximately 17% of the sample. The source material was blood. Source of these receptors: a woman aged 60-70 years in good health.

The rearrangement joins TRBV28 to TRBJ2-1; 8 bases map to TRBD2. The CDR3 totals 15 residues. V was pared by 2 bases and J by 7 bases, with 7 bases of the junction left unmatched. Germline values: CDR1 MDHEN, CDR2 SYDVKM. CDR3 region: CASSLEAGVGNEQFF. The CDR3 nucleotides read TGTGCCAGCAGTTTAGAAGCGGGAGTGGGGAATGAGCAGTTCTTC.

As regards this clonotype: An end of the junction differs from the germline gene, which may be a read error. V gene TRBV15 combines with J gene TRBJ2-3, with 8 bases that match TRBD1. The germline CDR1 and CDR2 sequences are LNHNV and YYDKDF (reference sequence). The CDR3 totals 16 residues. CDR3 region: CATGRDGQGTIDTQYF. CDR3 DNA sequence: TGTGCCACCGGCAGGGATGGACAGGGCACGATAGATACGCAGTATTTT. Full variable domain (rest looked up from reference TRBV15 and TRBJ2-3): DAMVIQNPRYQVTQFGKPVTLSCSQTLNHNVMYWYQQKSSQAPKLLFHYYDKDFNNEADTPDNFQSRRPNTSFCFLDIRSPGLGDTAMYLCATGRDGQGTIDTQYFGPGTRLTVL.

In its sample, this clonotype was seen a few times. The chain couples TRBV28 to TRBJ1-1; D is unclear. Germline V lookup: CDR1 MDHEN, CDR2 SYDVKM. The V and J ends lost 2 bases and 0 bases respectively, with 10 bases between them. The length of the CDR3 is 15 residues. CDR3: CASSLPSAMNTEAFF. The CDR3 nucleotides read TGTGCCAGCAGTTTACCGTCAGCCATGAACACTGAAGCTTTCTTT.

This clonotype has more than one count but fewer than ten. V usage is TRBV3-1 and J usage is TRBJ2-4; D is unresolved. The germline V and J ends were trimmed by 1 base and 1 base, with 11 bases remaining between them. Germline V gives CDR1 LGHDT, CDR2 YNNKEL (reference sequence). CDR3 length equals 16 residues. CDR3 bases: TGTGCCAGCAGCCAAGGTTTCTTACAGGCCAAAAACATTCAGTACTTC. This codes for CASSQGFLQAKNIQYF.

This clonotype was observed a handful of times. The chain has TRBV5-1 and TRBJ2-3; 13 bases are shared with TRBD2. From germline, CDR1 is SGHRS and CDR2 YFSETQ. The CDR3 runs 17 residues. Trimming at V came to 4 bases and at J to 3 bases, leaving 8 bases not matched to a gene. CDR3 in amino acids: CASSLTGTSGITDTQYF. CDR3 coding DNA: TGCGCCAGCAGCCTGACCGGGACTAGCGGGATTACAGATACGCAGTATTTT.

CDR3 nucleotide sequence: TGTGCTAGTGGTTTGACAGGGAACAATCAGCCCCAGCATTTT. Amino acid sequence: CASGLTGNNQPQHF. The V gene is TRBV12-5, the J gene TRBJ1-5; D is perhaps TRBD1 (6 bases). The germline V and J ends were trimmed by 2 bases and 3 bases, with 8 bases remaining between them. The length of the CDR3 is 14 residues. Per the germline V gene, CDR1 is LGHNT and CDR2 is FRNRAP.

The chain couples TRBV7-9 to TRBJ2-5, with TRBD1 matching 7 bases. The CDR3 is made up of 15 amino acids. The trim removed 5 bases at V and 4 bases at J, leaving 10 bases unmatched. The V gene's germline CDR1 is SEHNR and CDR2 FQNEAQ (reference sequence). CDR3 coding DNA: TGTGCCAGCAGCCCGACAGGGATTAGTCGAGAGACCCAGTACTTC. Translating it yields CASSPTGISRETQYF.

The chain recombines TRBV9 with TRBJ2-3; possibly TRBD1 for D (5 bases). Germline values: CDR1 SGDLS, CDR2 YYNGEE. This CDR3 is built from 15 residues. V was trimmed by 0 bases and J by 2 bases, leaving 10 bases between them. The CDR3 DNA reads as TGTGCCAGCAGCGTAGAGGTGGGGCCCACAGATACGCAGTATTTT. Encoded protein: CASSVEVGPTDTQYF. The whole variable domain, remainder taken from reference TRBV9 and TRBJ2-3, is DSGVTQTPKHLITATGQRVTLRCSPRSGDLSVYWYQQSLDQGLQFLIQYYNGEERAKGNILERFSAQQFPDLHSELNLSSLELGDSALYFCASSVEVGPTDTQYFGPGTRLTVL.

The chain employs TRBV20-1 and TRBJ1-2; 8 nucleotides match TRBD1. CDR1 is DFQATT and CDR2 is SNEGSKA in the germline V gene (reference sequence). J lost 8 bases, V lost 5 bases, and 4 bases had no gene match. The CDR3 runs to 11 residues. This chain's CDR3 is CSADRGKGYTF. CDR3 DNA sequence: TGCAGTGCTGACAGGGGTAAGGGCTACACCTTC.

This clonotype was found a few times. CDR3 region: CAISRGPYGYTF. The DNA for the CDR3 is TGTGCCATTTCGAGAGGACCCTATGGCTACACCTTC. This chain uses TRBV24-1 with TRBJ1-2; no reliable D call. Germline CDR1 is KGHDR and CDR2 is SFDVKD. The CDR3 length is 12 residues. V lost 11 bases and J lost 4, with 13 bases in between.

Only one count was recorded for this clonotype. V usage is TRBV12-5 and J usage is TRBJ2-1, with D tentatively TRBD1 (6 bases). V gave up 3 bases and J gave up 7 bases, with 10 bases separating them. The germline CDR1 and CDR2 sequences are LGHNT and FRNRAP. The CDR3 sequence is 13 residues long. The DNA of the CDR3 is TGTGCTAGTGGTTTATACAGGGAGAATGAGCAGTTCTTC. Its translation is CASGLYRENEQFF.

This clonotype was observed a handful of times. CDR3 in amino acids: CASSPYDLPRSPLHF. CDR3 bases: TGTGCCAGCAGTCCCTATGACCTACCCCGTTCACCCCTCCACTTT. The chain joins TRBV12-3 or TRBV12-4 to TRBJ1-6; D gene ambiguous. V dropped 5 bases and J dropped 9 bases, with 17 bases sitting between them. This CDR3 contains 15 residues.

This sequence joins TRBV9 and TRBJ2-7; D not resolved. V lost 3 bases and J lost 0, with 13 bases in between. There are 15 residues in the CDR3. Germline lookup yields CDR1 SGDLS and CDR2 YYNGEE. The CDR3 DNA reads TGTGCCAGCAGCGAGATGGCAGGTCGCTCCTACGAGCAGTACTTC. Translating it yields CASSEMAGRSYEQYF. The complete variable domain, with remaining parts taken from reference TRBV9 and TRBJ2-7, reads DSGVTQTPKHLITATGQRVTLRCSPRSGDLSVYWYQQSLDQGLQFLIQYYNGEERAKGNILERFSAQQFPDLHSELNLSSLELGDSALYFCASSEMAGRSYEQYFGPGTRLTVT.

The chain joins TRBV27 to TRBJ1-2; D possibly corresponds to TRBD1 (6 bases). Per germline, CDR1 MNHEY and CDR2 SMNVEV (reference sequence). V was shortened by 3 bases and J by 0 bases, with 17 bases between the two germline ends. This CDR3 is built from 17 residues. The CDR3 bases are TGTGCCAGCAGTTTGTTCGGACAGAGGGAAGCTAACTATGGCTACACCTTC. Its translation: CASSLFGQREANYGYTF.

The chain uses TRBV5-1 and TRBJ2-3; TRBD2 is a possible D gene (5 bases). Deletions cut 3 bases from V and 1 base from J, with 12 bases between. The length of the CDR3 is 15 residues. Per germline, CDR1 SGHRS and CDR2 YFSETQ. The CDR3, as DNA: TGCGCCAGCAGCTGGGTGGAGGTCGGCACAGATACGCAGTATTTT. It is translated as CASSWVEVGTDTQYF.

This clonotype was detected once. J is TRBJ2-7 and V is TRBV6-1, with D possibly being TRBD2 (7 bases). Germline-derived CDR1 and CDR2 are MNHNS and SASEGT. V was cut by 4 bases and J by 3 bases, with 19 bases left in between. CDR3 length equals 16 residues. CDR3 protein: CASSGARETGNYEQYF. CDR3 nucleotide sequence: TGTGCCAGCAGTGGAGCGCGGGAGACAGGAAACTACGAGCAGTACTTC.

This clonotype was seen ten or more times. The CDR3 sequence: CASSPRQSYQETQYF. In DNA form, the CDR3 reads TGTGCCAGCAGCCCGAGACAGTCGTACCAAGAGACCCAGTACTTC. The V and J genes are TRBV11-1 and TRBJ2-5, with a possible D match to TRBD1 (5 bases). V was pared by 5 bases and J by 0 bases, with 13 bases between. This CDR3 has 15 residues. Germline-derived CDR1 and CDR2 are SGHAT and FQDESV (reference sequence).

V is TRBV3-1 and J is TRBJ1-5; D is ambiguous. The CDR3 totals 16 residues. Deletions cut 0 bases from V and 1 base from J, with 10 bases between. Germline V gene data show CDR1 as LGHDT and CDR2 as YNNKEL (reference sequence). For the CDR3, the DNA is TGTGCCAGCAGCCAAGATTCCGGGAGGAGCAATCAGCCCCAGCATTTT. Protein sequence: CASSQDSGRSNQPQHF.